A single sample is the source of the 22 T cell receptor beta chains below, sequenced in a study of T cell responses to AZD1222 COVID-19 vaccine. Some clones are missing from TCRdb's copy, which holds only in-frame ones; the method was immunoSEQ multiplex PCR. The sample lists 95,000 to 150,000 clones; roughly nine tenths were seen once. The sample in question was peripheral blood, obtained on day 0 of AZD1222 vaccination. These receptors came from an adult in good health.

This chain connects TRBV9 to TRBJ2-5; 11 nucleotides match TRBD1. Germline assignment: CDR1 SGDLS and CDR2 YYNGEE. The CDR3 spans 16 residues. V lost 4 bases and J lost 4; bases outside the gene matches: 9. The CDR3 nucleotides are TGTGCCAGCAGCCCCCGCGTGGGACAGGGGGTAGAGACCCAGTACTTC. This sequence encodes CASSPRVGQGVETQYF.

This chain connects TRBV6-5 to TRBJ1-6; tentative D call: TRBD1 (5 bases). The CDR3 has 14 residues. Germline CDR1 reads MNHEY; CDR2 reads SVGAGI. V was trimmed by 5 bases and J by 9 bases, leaving 14 bases between them. CDR3 DNA sequence: TGTGCCAGCAGTCGGTTCGCAGGGACTTCACCCCTCCACTTT. Translation: CASSRFAGTSPLHF.

This clone showed up just a few times. The rearrangement uses TRBV2 and TRBJ1-5, with TRBD1 identical over 9 bases. The CDR3 sequence is 16 residues long. Losses at the gene ends were 4 bases for V and 3 bases for J; bases not matched to a gene: 7. Germline V lookup: CDR1 SNHLY, CDR2 FYNNEI. CDR3 nucleotides: TGTGCCAGCAGTGGCCGGGACAGGGACGACAATCAGCCCCAGCATTTT. As protein: CASSGRDRDDNQPQHF. Full variable domain (outside the CDR3, taken from reference TRBV2 and TRBJ1-5): EPEVTQTPSHQVTQMGQEVILRCVPISNHLYFYWYRQILGQKVEFLVSFYNNEISEKSEIFDDQFSVERPDGSNFTLKIRSTKLEDSAMYFCASSGRDRDDNQPQHFGDGTRLSIL.

A word on this clone: At one end, the junction sequence differs from germline, possibly due to a read error. The chain carries TRBV7-7 and TRBJ2-5, with D possibly TRBD2 on 6 matching bases. CDR3 length: 15 amino acids. Germline values: CDR1 SSHAT, CDR2 FNYEAQ (reference sequence). The CDR3, as DNA: TGTGCTAGCAGCCGGCATATCGGCGGGACTGAGACCCAGTACTTC. Translating gives CASSRHIGGTETQYF.

This chain uses TRBV11-2 with TRBJ2-5; 7 bases align to TRBD2. The CDR3 totals 18 residues. Germline V lookup: CDR1 SGHAT, CDR2 FQNNGV. The V and J ends lost 5 bases and 2 bases, in that order; junction bases with no gene match: 17. DNA of the CDR3: TGTGCCAGCAGCCTAACTATCACGGGGGGTAGCGGACAAGAGACCCAGTACTTC. This gives the protein CASSLTITGGSGQETQYF.

This chain links TRBV21-1 with TRBJ2-5; the table's TRBD1 call for D was not verified on the DNA. TRBV21-1 is listed as a pseudogene. The CDR3 length is 16 residues. CDR3 sequence (DNA): TGTGCCAGCAGCCCACCCCGACAGGGAGGTTGGGAGACCCAGTACTTC. Amino acid sequence: CASSPPRQGGWETQYF.

The chain uses TRBV29-1 and TRBJ1-1; D is perhaps TRBD1 (5 bases). There are 13 residues in the CDR3. Trimming removed 4 bases at V and 5 bases at J, with 14 bases between. CDR1 is SQVTM and CDR2 is ANQGSEA in the germline V gene. The chain's CDR3 is CSVVGGARTEAFF. The CDR3 region has the DNA TGCAGCGTTGTTGGAGGGGCAAGGACTGAAGCTTTCTTT.

The chain joins TRBV19 to TRBJ2-5; D not resolved. The CDR3 totals 13 residues. V gave up 3 bases and J gave up 2 bases, with 7 bases separating them. Germline CDR1 LNHDA, CDR2 SQIVND (reference sequence). The CDR3 sequence: CASSIRFQETQYF. The DNA for the CDR3 is TGTGCCAGTAGTATCCGGTTTCAAGAGACCCAGTACTTC.

The rearrangement links TRBV7-9 to TRBJ1-5; D call uncertain. The V end lost 0 bases, the J end lost 12 bases, and 15 bases lay between the germline ends. Germline V gene data show CDR1 as SEHNR and CDR2 as FQNEAQ (reference sequence). The CDR3 is made up of 14 amino acids. The CDR3, as DNA: TGTGCCAGCAGCTTAGCCAAAAATCCCGTTCTCCAGCATTTT. It codes for CASSLAKNPVLQHF.

CDR3 coding DNA: TGTGCCAGCAGTTTAGACAGGTTCTATGGCTACACCTTC. Its translation: CASSLDRFYGYTF. V usage is TRBV28 and J usage is TRBJ1-2; D might be TRBD1 (6 bases). Trimming shortened V by 2 bases and J by 4 bases, and 8 bases separated the two germline ends. CDR1 and CDR2 from the germline V gene are MDHEN and SYDVKM. The CDR3 is made up of 13 amino acids.

The chain joins TRBV2 to TRBJ1-2, with D unclear. The CDR3 totals 10 residues. CDR1 is SNHLY and CDR2 is FYNNEI in the germline V gene. Trimming cost V 2 bases and J 8 bases, with 3 bases left between them. The CDR3 protein is CASSEQGYTF. CDR3 nucleotide sequence: TGTGCCAGCAGTGAACAGGGCTACACCTTC.

J is TRBJ1-2 and V is TRBV12-3 or TRBV12-4, with D unresolved. V lost 6 bases and J 4 bases, leaving 9 bases between the germline ends. The CDR3 covers 12 residues. For the CDR3, the DNA is TGTGCCAGCAGCACGCAGGCCTATGGCTACACCTTC. Its translation: CASSTQAYGYTF.

The chain has TRBV7-3 and TRBJ1-5; D not certain. V was clipped by 8 bases and J by 9 bases, with 5 bases between them. Per the germline V gene, CDR1 is SGHTA and CDR2 is FQGTGA. The CDR3 covers 9 residues. CDR3 sequence: CASFGPQHF. The CDR3 nucleotides are TGTGCCAGCTTTGGGCCCCAGCATTTT.

This clone showed up just once. The chain recombines TRBV11-2 with TRBJ1-5; no clear D gene. The V and J ends lost 5 bases and 11 bases respectively, with 16 bases between them. Per the germline V gene, CDR1 is SGHAT and CDR2 is FQNNGV. The CDR3 is 13 amino acids. CDR3 sequence (DNA): TGTGCCAGCAGCCCCGACCGGCTGCTGGCCCAGCATTTT. This translates into CASSPDRLLAQHF.

CDR3 residues: CASSLLGGTSYNEQFF. DNA for the CDR3: TGTGCCAGCAGCTTATTGGGGGGGACTTCCTACAATGAGCAGTTCTTC. This chain connects TRBV7-9 to TRBJ2-1; 7 nucleotides agree with TRBD2. The CDR3 totals 16 residues. The germline CDR1 and CDR2 sequences are SEHNR and FQNEAQ (reference sequence). The trim removed 2 bases at V and 1 base at J, leaving 5 bases unmatched.

The rearrangement joins TRBV6-6 to TRBJ2-3; D is ambiguous. V lost 5 bases and J 0 bases, leaving 24 bases between the germline ends. This CDR3 has 19 amino acids. Germline V CDR1 and CDR2: MNHNY, SVGAGI (reference sequence). The CDR3 reads CASSPRSNYLDASTDTQYF. The CDR3 DNA is TGTGCCAGCAGTCCGCGTTCGAACTACCTAGATGCCAGCACAGATACGCAGTATTTT.

The V and J genes are TRBV2 and TRBJ2-5, with D possibly TRBD1 on 6 matching bases. V was cut by 6 bases and J by 1 base, with 12 bases left in between. The CDR3 runs to 14 residues. CDR1 is SNHLY and CDR2 is FYNNEI in the germline V gene. CDR3: CASRRTAFQETQYF. The CDR3 DNA reads as TGTGCCAGCAGGAGGACAGCTTTCCAAGAGACCCAGTACTTC. The entire variable domain, with the rest obtained from reference TRBV2 and TRBJ2-5, is as follows: EPEVTQTPSHQVTQMGQEVILRCVPISNHLYFYWYRQILGQKVEFLVSFYNNEISEKSEIFDDQFSVERPDGSNFTLKIRSTKLEDSAMYFCASRRTAFQETQYFGPGTRLLVL.

This clone showed up just once. The CDR3, as DNA: TGTGCCAGTAGTATACGAGGGAGCAATCAGCCCCAGCATTTT. The encoded protein is CASSIRGSNQPQHF. The J gene is TRBJ1-5, the V gene TRBV19; D not certain. V lost 2 bases to trimming and J lost 1 base, with 6 bases between them. The CDR3 loop spans 14 amino acids. Germline CDR1 LNHDA, CDR2 SQIVND (reference sequence).

The rearrangement links TRBV6-5 to TRBJ2-7; weak D call: TRBD1 (6 bases). Germline V gene lookup returns CDR1 MNHEY and CDR2 SVGAGI. Trimming took 4 bases from V and 4 from J, leaving 14 bases between them. The CDR3 runs to 14 residues. The CDR3 loop is CASSFRQGLYEQYF. CDR3 bases: TGTGCCAGCAGTTTTCGGCAGGGGTTGTACGAGCAGTACTTC.

This chain uses TRBV5-1 with TRBJ2-1; TRBD1 matches at 9 bases. The CDR3 spans 16 residues. The J segment lost 1 base and the V segment lost 0 bases, leaving 2 bases of the junction unmatched. CDR1 and CDR2 from the germline V gene are SGHRS and YFSETQ. The CDR3 loop is CASSLGGTGSYNEQFF. CDR3 coding DNA: TGCGCCAGCAGCTTGGGCGGGACAGGGTCCTACAATGAGCAGTTCTTC.

The V gene is TRBV18, the J gene TRBJ2-5, with D possibly being TRBD1 (5 bases). The length of the CDR3 is 13 residues. V was clipped by 5 bases and J by 4 bases, with 11 bases between them. Germline V CDR1 and CDR2: KGHSH, LQKENI. The CDR3 loop is CASSFQGGETQYF. CDR3 DNA sequence: TGTGCCAGCTCATTTCAGGGCGGAGAGACCCAGTACTTC.

The CDR3 bases are TGTGCCAGCAGCGTAGCTGTGGAGGTCTGGGACAGTAACAATGAGCAGTTCTTC. The encoded protein is CASSVAVEVWDSNNEQFF. The chain uses TRBV9 and TRBJ2-1, with 7 bases lining up with TRBD1. Germline loops: CDR1 SGDLS, CDR2 YYNGEE. Germline trimming cut 0 bases from V and 5 bases from J; bases unmatched to any gene: 14. The CDR3 is made up of 18 amino acids.